The clone carrying this T cell receptor (beta chain) was observed at least ten times. Treg sorting used a CD4+CD25+CD127-/low gate. TCRdb re-called the 5' RACE reads through MiXCR, storing one row per CDR3 protein. The table records around 44,000 distinct CDR3 sequences, around 20% of them present only once. Sequences were obtained from Tregs sorted from blood. The receptor comes from a female donor with breast cancer.

Written as DNA, the CDR3 is TGCAGTGCGCGTCCCCAAGGGGATTCCCACAATGAGCAGTTCTTC. Its translation is CSARPQGDSHNEQFF. The chain links TRBV20-1 to TRBJ2-1; D might be TRBD1 (5 bases). Germline values: CDR1 DFQATT, CDR2 SNEGSKA (reference sequence). The CDR3 is 15 residues long. V was cut by 6 bases and J by 5 bases, with 20 bases left in between.